Shown below are 17 T cell receptor beta chains from a single sample sequenced in a study of cytomegalovirus exposure and HLA in healthy donors. The PCR used 60 Vbeta and 13 Jbeta primers. Sequencing used immunoSEQ multiplex PCR; TCRdb keeps in-frame clones, though not all of them. The sample shows 200,000 or so clones, under 80% of them seen only once. The sequencing input was PBMCs. The receptor set was obtained from a girl aged 2-10 years in good health and CMV-seronegative.

The chain employs TRBV7-9 and TRBJ1-1; 9 nucleotides agree with TRBD1. With V trimmed by 5 bases and J by 3 bases, 10 bases remained unmatched. Germline V gene lookup returns CDR1 SEHNR and CDR2 FQNEAQ (reference sequence). The CDR3 has 16 amino acids. CDR3 bases: TGTGCCAGCAGCCCCTGGACAGGGGAGGCGGACACTGAAGCTTTCTTT. Its protein is CASSPWTGEADTEAFF.

This rearrangement joins TRBV19 to TRBJ2-1, with D perhaps TRBD1 (6 bases). The CDR3 has 15 residues. Germline values: CDR1 LNHDA, CDR2 SQIVND (reference sequence). The V gene lost 5 bases and the J gene lost 5 bases, with 16 bases spanning the gap. CDR3 bases: TGTGCCAGTAGTCAAGGGGGACCCCTTCACAATGAGCAGTTCTTC. Residues: CASSQGGPLHNEQFF.

Of note for this clone: Sequence at one end of the junction differs from germline and may be a read error. The chain employs TRBV5-4 and TRBJ1-2, with a tentative D call TRBD1 (6 bases). The CDR3 runs to 14 residues. Germline values: CDR1 SGHNT, CDR2 YYREEE (reference sequence). DNA of the CDR3: TGTGCCAGCAGCACAGGACAGCCTAACCATGGCTACACCTTC. Protein: CASSTGQPNHGYTF.

In its sample, this clone was seen a few times. The CDR3 sequence is CASSLGDRDTGELFF. CDR3 DNA sequence: TGCGCCAGCAGCTTAGGTGACAGGGACACCGGGGAGCTGTTTTTT. The chain uses TRBV5-1 and TRBJ2-2; TRBD1 matches at 7 bases. In germline, CDR1 is SGHRS, CDR2 YFSETQ. Trimming removed 2 bases from V and 3 bases from J; junction bases left unmatched: 4. The CDR3 extends over 15 amino acids.

The chain carries TRBV11-1 and TRBJ1-3; 7 bases agree with TRBD1. This CDR3 is 19 amino acids long. After removal of 1 base from V and 0 bases from J, the junction contained 12 bases not matched to a gene. Per the germline V gene, CDR1 is SGHAT and CDR2 is FQDESV (reference sequence). DNA of the CDR3: TGTGCCAGCAGCTTAGTGGGACAGACCTCACCTTTCTCTGGAAACACCATATATTTT. Residues: CASSLVGQTSPFSGNTIYF.

This chain uses TRBV4-1 with TRBJ2-3, with D uncertain. Germline V lookup: CDR1 MGHRA, CDR2 YSYEKL. V shed 0 bases and J shed 2 bases, with 3 bases lying between them. The CDR3 consists of 13 residues. The CDR3 nucleotides are TGCGCCAGCAGCCAAGAATACACAGATACGCAGTATTTT. Translation: CASSQEYTDTQYF.

This chain connects TRBV4-2 to TRBJ2-7; 14 bases are a match to TRBD2. V was pared by 3 bases and J by 5 bases, with 0 bases of the junction left unmatched. The CDR3 sequence is 14 residues long. The germline V gene has CDR1 LGHNA and CDR2 YNFKEQ. CDR3 sequence: CASSQGLAGDEQYF. In nucleotides, the CDR3 is TGTGCCAGCAGCCAGGGACTAGCGGGAGACGAGCAGTACTTC.

The rearrangement joins TRBV4-2 to TRBJ2-3; 10 positions agree with TRBD2. The CDR3 is 18 amino acids. CDR1 and CDR2 from the germline V gene are LGHNA and YNFKEQ. Trimming cost V 0 bases and J 4 bases; bases outside gene matches: 10. The CDR3 protein is CASSQDPGGAGGADTQYF. The CDR3 DNA follows: TGTGCCAGCAGCCAAGACCCCGGAGGAGCGGGAGGGGCAGATACGCAGTATTTT.

V usage is TRBV5-1 and J usage is TRBJ1-2; no reliable D call. Trimming stripped 0 bases from V and 3 bases from J, with 9 bases between. Per germline, CDR1 SGHRS and CDR2 YFSETQ. The CDR3 runs to 14 residues. As DNA, the CDR3 is TGCGCCAGCAGCTTGGCTGACACCTACTATGGCTACACCTTC. It specifies CASSLADTYYGYTF.

The chain has TRBV5-1 and TRBJ1-1; D possibly corresponds to TRBD1 (5 bases). The CDR3 runs to 14 residues. In germline, CDR1 is SGHRS, CDR2 YFSETQ. V dropped 7 bases and J dropped 1 base, with 14 bases sitting between them. CDR3 coding DNA: TGCGCCAGCCGGAACAGGACACCGAACACTGAAGCTTTCTTT. The encoded protein is CASRNRTPNTEAFF.

The rearrangement uses TRBV25-1 and TRBJ2-3; D is possibly TRBD2 (6 bases). V shed 6 bases and J shed 2 bases, with 15 bases lying between them. Germline loops: CDR1 MGHDK, CDR2 SYGVNS. CDR3 length equals 15 residues. As DNA, the CDR3 is TGTGCCAGCAGCACTACTAGCCTCACCACAGATACGCAGTATTTT. Residues: CASSTTSLTTDTQYF. Complete variable domain (other parts from reference TRBV25-1 and TRBJ2-3): EADIYQTPRYLVIGTGKKITLECSQTMGHDKMYWYQQDPGMELHLIHYSYGVNSTEKGDLSSESTVSRIRTEHFPLTLESARPSHTSQYLCASSTTSLTTDTQYFGPGTRLTVL.

This clone was detected only once. The rearrangement joins TRBV7-3 to TRBJ2-5, with TRBD2 identical over 8 bases. The CDR3 sequence is 15 residues long. Germline V gives CDR1 SGHTA, CDR2 FQGTGA. V trimming: 5 bases; J trimming: 5 bases; junction bases outside the gene matches: 10. Written as DNA, the CDR3 is TGTGCCAGCAGCACACTAGCGGCCCCGAGGGAGACCCAGTACTTC. Encoded protein: CASSTLAAPRETQYF.

The chain recombines TRBV5-3 with TRBJ1-5; D is unclear. TRBV5-3 is treated as an ORF (open reading frame) with a function not yet certain. This CDR3 has 13 amino acids. V lost 1 base and J lost 5, with 7 bases in between. The CDR3 DNA follows: TGTGCCAGAAGCTTGTCTCGGGATCAGCCCCAGCATTTT. Amino acids: CARSLSRDQPQHF.

The chain combines TRBV13 with TRBJ1-1; 10 positions match TRBD1. Germline values: CDR1 PRHDT, CDR2 FYEKMQ (reference sequence). The CDR3 has 16 residues. Trimming took 0 bases from V and 4 from J; bases not matched to a gene: 5. CDR3 nucleotide sequence: TGTGCCAGCAGCTTAGGGCGGACAGGGGGGTTCACTGAAGCTTTCTTT. It codes for CASSLGRTGGFTEAFF.

The chain employs TRBV4-1 and TRBJ2-5, with a possible D match to TRBD2 (5 bases). The DNA end lines up better with TRBJ2-7; the J call may be wrong. The CDR3 length is 15 residues. Germline CDR1 MGHRA, CDR2 YSYEKL. The CDR3 bases are TGCGCCAGCAGCCAAGATCTCGGACTGCTCTACGAGCAGTACTTC. Its protein product is CASSQDLGLLYEQYF.

Of note for this clone: Other nucleotide sequences in the sample specify the same CDR3. The chain recombines TRBV25-1 with TRBJ2-5; D is ambiguous. V lost 4 bases and J lost 3, with 3 bases in between. The germline CDR1 and CDR2 sequences are MGHDK and SYGVNS. CDR3 length: 11 residues. The CDR3 DNA reads as TGTGCCAGCAGTGTTAAAGAGACCCAGTACTTC. It codes for CASSVKETQYF.

This clone occurred a few times. The V gene is TRBV6-1, the J gene TRBJ1-2; TRBD1 is a possible D gene (5 bases). This CDR3 comprises 15 residues. The V gene's germline CDR1 is MNHNS and CDR2 SASEGT. The germline V and J ends were trimmed by 5 bases and 1 base, with 14 bases remaining between them. The CDR3 reads CASSTWGAVNYGYTF. DNA of the CDR3: TGTGCCAGCAGTACCTGGGGCGCGGTTAACTATGGCTACACCTTC.